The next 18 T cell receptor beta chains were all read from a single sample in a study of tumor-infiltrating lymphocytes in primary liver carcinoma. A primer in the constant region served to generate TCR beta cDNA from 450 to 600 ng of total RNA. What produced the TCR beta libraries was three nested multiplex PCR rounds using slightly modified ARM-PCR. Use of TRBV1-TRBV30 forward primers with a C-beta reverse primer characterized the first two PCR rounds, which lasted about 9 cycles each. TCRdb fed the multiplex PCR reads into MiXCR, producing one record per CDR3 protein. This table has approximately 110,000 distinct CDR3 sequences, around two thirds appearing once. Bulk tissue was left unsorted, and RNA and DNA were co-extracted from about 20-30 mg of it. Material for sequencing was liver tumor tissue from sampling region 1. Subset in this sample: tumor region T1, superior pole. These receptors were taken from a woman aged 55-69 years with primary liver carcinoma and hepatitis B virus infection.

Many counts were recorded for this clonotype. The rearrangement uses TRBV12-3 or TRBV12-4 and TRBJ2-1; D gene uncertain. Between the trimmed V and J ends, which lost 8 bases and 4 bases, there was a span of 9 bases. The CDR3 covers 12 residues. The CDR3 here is CASAYGYNEQFF. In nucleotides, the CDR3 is TGTGCCAGCGCCTATGGATACAATGAGCAGTTCTTC.

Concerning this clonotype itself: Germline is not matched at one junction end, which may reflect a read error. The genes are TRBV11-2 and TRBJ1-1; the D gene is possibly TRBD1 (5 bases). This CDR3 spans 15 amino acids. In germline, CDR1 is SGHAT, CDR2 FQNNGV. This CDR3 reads CPSAWDGGFGTEAFF. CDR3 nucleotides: TGTCCCAGCGCGTGGGACGGGGGGTTCGGAACTGAAGCTTTCTTT.

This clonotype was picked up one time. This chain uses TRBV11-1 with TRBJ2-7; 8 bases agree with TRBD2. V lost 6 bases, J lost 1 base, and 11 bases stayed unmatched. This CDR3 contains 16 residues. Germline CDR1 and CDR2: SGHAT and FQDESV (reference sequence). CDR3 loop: CASRPAGEGGSYEQYF. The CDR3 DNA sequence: TGTGCCAGCAGGCCAGCGGGAGAGGGAGGATCCTACGAGCAGTACTTC.

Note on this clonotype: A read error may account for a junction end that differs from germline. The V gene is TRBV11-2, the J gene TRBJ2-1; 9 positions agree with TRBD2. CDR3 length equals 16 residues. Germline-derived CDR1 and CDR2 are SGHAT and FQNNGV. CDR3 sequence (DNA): TGTACCAGCAGCTTAATTAGCGGGAGAATCTACAATGAGCAGTTCTTC. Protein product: CTSSLISGRIYNEQFF.

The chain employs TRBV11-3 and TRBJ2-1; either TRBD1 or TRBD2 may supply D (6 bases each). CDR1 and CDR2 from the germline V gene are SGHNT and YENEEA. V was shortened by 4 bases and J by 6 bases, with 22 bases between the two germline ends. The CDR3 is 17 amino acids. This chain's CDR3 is CASSSWGARSMSNEQFF. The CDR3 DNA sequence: TGTGCCAGCAGCTCCTGGGGGGCGCGGAGCATGAGCAATGAGCAGTTCTTC. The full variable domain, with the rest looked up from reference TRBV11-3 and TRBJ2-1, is EAGVVQSPRYKIIEKKQPVAFWCNPISGHNTLYWYLQNLGQGPELLIRYENEEAVDDSQLPKDRFSAERLKGVDSTLKIQPAELGDSAVYLCASSSWGARSMSNEQFFGPGTRLTVL.

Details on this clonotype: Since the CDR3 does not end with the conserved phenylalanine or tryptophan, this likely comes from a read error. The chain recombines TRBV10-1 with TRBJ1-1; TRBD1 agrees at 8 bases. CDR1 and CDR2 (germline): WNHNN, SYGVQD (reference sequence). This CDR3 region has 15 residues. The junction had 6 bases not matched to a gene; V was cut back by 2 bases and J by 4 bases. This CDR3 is CASSERQGMITEAFI. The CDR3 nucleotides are TGCGCCAGCAGTGAGCGACAGGGGATGATCACTGAAGCTTTCATT.

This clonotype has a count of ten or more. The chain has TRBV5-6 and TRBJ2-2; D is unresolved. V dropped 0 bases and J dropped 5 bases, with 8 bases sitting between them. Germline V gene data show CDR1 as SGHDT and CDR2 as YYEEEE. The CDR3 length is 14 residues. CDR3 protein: CASSLGLSTGELFF. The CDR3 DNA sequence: TGTGCCAGCAGCTTGGGGCTAAGTACCGGGGAGCTGTTTTTT.

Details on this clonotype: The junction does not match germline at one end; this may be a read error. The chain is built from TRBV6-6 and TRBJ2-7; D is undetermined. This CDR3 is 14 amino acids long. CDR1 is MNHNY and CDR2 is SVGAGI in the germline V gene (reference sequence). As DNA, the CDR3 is TGTTCCAGCAGTTGCCAAAGTTCTACCTACGAGCAGTACTTC. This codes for CSSSCQSSTYEQYF.

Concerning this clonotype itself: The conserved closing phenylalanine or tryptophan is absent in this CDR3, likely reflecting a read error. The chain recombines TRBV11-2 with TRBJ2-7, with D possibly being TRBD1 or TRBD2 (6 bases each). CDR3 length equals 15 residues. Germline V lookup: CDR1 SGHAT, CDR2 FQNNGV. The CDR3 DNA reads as TGTGACAGCAGCTTAGTACCAGGGGAGGTCTACGAGCAGTACTCC. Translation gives CDSSLVPGEVYEQYS.

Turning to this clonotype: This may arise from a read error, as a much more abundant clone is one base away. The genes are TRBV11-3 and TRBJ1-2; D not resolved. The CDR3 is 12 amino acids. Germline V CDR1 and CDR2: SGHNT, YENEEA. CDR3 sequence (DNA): TGTGTCAGCAGCTTCGGGATGTCGGGCTACACCTTC. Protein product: CVSSFGMSGYTF.

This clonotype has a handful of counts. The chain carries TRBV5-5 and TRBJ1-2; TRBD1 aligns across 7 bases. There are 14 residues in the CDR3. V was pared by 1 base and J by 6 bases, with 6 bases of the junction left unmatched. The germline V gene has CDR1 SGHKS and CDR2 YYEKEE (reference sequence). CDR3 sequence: CASSLRGLGDGYTF. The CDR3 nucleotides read TGTGCCAGCAGCTTGAGGGGGCTGGGAGATGGCTACACCTTC.

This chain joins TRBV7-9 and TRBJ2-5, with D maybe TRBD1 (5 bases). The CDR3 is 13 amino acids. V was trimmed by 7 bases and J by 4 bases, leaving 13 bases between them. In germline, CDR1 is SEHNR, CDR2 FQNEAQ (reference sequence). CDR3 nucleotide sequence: TGTGCCAGCATACAGCAGGGTGGAGAGACCCAGTACTTC. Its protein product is CASIQQGGETQYF.

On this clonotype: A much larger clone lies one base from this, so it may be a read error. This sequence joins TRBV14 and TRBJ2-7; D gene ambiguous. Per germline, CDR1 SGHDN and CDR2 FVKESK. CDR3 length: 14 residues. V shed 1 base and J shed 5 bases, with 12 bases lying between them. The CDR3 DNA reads TGTGCCAGCAGCCAAGTAGACGGATCCCACGAGCAGTACTTC. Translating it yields CASSQVDGSHEQYF.

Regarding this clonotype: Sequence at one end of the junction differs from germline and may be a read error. The CDR3 nucleotides read TGTGCCAGCAGTTTGGTGGGCCAGAAAGCCGGCTTC. It yields the protein CASSLVGQKAGF. The chain carries TRBV28 and TRBJ2-5; D unclear. Germline CDR1 reads MDHEN; CDR2 reads SYDVKM. The CDR3 length is 12 residues.

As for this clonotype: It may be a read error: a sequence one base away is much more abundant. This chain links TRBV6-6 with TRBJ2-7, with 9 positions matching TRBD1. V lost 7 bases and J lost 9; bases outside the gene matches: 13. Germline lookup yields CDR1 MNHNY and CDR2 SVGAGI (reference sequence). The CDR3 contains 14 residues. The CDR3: CASMTGDRVGGQYF. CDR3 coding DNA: TGTGCCAGCATGACGGGGGACAGGGTGGGCGGGCAGTACTTC.

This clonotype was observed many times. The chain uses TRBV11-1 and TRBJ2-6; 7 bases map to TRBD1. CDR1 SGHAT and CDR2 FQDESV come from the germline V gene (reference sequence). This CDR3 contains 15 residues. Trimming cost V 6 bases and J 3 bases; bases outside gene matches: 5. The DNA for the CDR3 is TGTGCCAGCAGTTCACAGGGGAGTGGGGCCAACGTCCTGACTTTC. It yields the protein CASSSQGSGANVLTF. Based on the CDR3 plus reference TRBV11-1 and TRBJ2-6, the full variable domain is EAEVAQSPRYKITEKSQAVAFWCDPISGHATLYWYRQILGQGPELLVQFQDESVVDDSQLPKDRFSAERLKGVDSTLKIQPAELGDSAMYLCASSSQGSGANVLTFGAGSRLTVL.

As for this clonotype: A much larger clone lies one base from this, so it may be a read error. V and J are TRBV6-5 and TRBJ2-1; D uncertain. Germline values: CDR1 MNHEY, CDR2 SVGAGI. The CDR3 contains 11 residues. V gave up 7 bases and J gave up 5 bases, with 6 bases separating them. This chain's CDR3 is CASTTHNEQFF. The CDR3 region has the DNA TGTGCCAGCACCACTCACAATGAGCAGTTCTTC.

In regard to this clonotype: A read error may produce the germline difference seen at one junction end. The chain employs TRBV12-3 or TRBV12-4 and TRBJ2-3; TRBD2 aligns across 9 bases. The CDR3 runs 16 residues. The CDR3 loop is CPSTPRMREGTDTQYF. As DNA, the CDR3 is TGTCCGAGCACCCCTCGAATGCGGGAGGGGACCGATACGCAGTACTTT.